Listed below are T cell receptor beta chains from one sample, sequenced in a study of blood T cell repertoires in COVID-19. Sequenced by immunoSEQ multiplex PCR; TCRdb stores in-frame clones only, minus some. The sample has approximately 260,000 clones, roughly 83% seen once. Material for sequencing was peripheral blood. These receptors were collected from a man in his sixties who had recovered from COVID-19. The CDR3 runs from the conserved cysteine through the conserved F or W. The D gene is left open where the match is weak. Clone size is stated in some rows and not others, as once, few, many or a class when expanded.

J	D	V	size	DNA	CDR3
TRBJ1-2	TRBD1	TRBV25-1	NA	TGTGCCAGCCGTGAACAGGGGGCGGGAGGCTACACCTTC	CASREQGAGGYTF
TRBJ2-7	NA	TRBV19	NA	TGTGCCAGTAGTAATGTGGCAGCGAGCTCCTACGAGCAGTACTTC	CASSNVAASSYEQYF
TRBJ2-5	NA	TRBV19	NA	TGTGCCAGTAGTATCCGGACCGCAGGGGTAGAGACCCAGTACTTC	CASSIRTAGVETQYF
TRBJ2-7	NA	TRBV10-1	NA	TGCGCCAGCAGCCGCGACAGTTACGAGCAGTACTTC	CASSRDSYEQYF
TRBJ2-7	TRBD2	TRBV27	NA	TGTGCCAGCAGTCCGAATGGACTAGCAAACTACTTC	CASSPNGLANYF
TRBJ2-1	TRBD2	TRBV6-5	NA	TGTGCCAGCAGCCAAGGGGCGGGAGTTAATGAGCAGTTCTTC	CASSQGAGVNEQFF
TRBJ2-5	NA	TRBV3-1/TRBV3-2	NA	TGTGCCAGCAGGGGCGGACTTAACCAAGAGACCCAGTACTTC	CASRGGLNQETQYF
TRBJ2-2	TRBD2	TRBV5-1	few	TGCGCCAGCAGCACCGGACTAGCGGGAGCCCCCGGGGAGCTGTTTTTT	CASSTGLAGAPGELFF
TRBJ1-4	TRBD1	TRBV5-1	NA	TGCGCCAGCAGCTTGGCTTTCAGGGGGCGGGCTGAAAAACTGTTTTTT	CASSLAFRGRAEKLFF
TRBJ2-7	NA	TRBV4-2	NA	TGTGCCAGCAGCCAAGCATTGCTAGCTGAATACGAGCAGTACTTC	CASSQALLAEYEQYF
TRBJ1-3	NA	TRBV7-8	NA	TGTGCCAGCAGCTTAGCCACACGCAGGGGCTCTGGAAACACCATATATTTT	CASSLATRRGSGNTIYF
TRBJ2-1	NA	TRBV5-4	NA	TGTGCCAGCGCTGTTTACGGGAGACTCACTGAGCAGTTCTTC	CASAVYGRLTEQFF
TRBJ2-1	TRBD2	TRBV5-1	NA	TGCGCCAGCAGCGGGGGGGCCTACAATGAGCAGTTCTTC	CASSGGAYNEQFF
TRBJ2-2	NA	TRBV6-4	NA	TGTGCCAGCAGTGCTGTACAGAACACCGGGGAGCTGTTTTTT	CASSAVQNTGELFF
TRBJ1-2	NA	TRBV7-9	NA	TGTGCCAGCAGCTCAAGGGCCCTAGGGGGCTATGGCTACACCTTC	CASSSRALGGYGYTF
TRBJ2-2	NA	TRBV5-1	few	TGCGCCAGCAGCTTGGAGCGGCTGAACACCGGGGAGCTGTTTTTT	CASSLERLNTGELFF
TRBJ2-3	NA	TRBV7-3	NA	TGTGCCAGCTTAATAGACCGGGACAAGGACCCAGATACGCAGTATTTT	CASLIDRDKDPDTQYF
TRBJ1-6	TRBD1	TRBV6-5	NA	TGTGCCAGCAGTACGGGACAGAATAATTCACCCCTCCACTTT	CASSTGQNNSPLHF
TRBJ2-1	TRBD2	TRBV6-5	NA	TGTGCCAGCAGTTATCTTCGTGGGGGAGGGAATGAGCAGTTCTTC	CASSYLRGGGNEQFF
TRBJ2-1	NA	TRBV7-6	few	TGTGCCAGCAGCTTAGGCGGAAACTCCTACAATGAGCAGTTCTTC	CASSLGGNSYNEQFF
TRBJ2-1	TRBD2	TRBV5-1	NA	TGCGCCAGCAGCCCCCGACTAGCTCCGAATGAGCAGTTCTTC	CASSPRLAPNEQFF
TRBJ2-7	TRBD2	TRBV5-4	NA	TGTGCCAGCAGCTCCCCTGGGACTAGCGGGAGGGCCGAGCAGTACTTC	CASSSPGTSGRAEQYF
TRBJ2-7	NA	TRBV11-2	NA	TGTGCCAGCACCCTGGGGGGCGAGCAGTACTTC	CASTLGGEQYF
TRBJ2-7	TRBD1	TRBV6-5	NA	TGTGCCAGCAGAAACCGGGACAGCCGCTACGAGCAGTACTTC	CASRNRDSRYEQYF
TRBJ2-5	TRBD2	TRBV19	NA	TGTGCCAGTAGTATTGGTGGCGGGGGGCCCCCAGAGACCCAGTACTTC	CASSIGGGGPPETQYF
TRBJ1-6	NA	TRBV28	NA	TGTGCCAGCAGATCGGGACACAATAATTCACCCCTCCACTTT	CASRSGHNNSPLHF
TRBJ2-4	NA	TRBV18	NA	TGTGCCAGCTCTTTGGGCGACATTCAGTACTTC	CASSLGDIQYF
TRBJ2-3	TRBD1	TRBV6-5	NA	TGTGCCAGTATACAGGGGGAAATAGATACGCAGTATTTT	CASIQGEIDTQYF
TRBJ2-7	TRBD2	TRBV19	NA	TGTGCCAGTAGTATAAAACGGGAGGGCCCCTACGAGCAGTACTTC	CASSIKREGPYEQYF
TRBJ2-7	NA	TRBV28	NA	TGTGCCAGCAGTTTATTTGGGCCAGGGCCCTACGAGCAGTACTTC	CASSLFGPGPYEQYF
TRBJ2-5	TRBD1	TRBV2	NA	TGTGCCAGCAGTAAAGACAGGGAAGAGACCCAGTACTTC	CASSKDREETQYF
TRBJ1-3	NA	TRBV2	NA	TGTGCCAGCAAGGTGGGGGCTGTTGAAAACACCATATATTTT	CASKVGAVENTIYF
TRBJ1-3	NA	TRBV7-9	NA	TGTGCCAGCAGACCACAGCTATCTGGAAACACCATATATTTT	CASRPQLSGNTIYF
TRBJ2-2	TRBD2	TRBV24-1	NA	TGTGCCACCAGTGACCCCGGGGGGGAAAGACCCGGGGAGCTGTTTTTT	CATSDPGGERPGELFF
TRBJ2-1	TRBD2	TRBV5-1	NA	TGCGCCAGCAGCTTGGCCGGTCACGTAGCGGGAAATAAGCAGTTCTTC	CASSLAGHVAGNKQFF
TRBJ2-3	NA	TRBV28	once	TGTGCCAGCAGTTTACAGGCAGATACGCAGTATTTT	CASSLQADTQYF
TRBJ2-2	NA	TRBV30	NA	TGTGCCTGGGGAACCTTTGGGGGAGGCCCCGTTTTGGCCGGGGAGCTGTTTTTT	CAWGTFGGGPVLAGELFF
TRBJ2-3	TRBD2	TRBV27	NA	TGTGCCAGCAGTTTTAGCGGGAGGGGGGATACGCAGTATTTT	CASSFSGRGDTQYF
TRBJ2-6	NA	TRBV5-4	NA	TGTGCCAGCAGCTTGCAGTTCACTGGGGCCAACGTCCTGACTTTC	CASSLQFTGANVLTF
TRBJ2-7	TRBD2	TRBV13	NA	TGTGCCAGCAGCATTACGCTCGGGACTAGCGGGAGTTTGTACGAGCAGTACTTC	CASSITLGTSGSLYEQYF
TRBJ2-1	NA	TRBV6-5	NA	TGTGCCAGCAGTTATTCGACAGGTCCCAATGAGCAGTTCTTC	CASSYSTGPNEQFF
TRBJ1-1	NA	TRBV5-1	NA	TGCGCCAGCAGCGGCAGGGTGAACACTGAAGCTTTCTTT	CASSGRVNTEAFF
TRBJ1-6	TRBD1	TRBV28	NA	TGTGCCAGCAGATATGGGACAGGGATTAAATCACCCCTCCACTTT	CASRYGTGIKSPLHF
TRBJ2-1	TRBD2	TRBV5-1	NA	TGCGCCAGCGCGGTCGGGCTAGCGGTTAACAATGAGCAGTTCTTC	CASAVGLAVNNEQFF
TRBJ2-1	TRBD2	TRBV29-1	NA	TGCAGCGGAGGAACTAGCGCTAATGAGCAGTTCTTC	CSGGTSANEQFF
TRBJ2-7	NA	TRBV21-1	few	TGTGCCAGCAGCAAAGCGGCCCTAGCGGGGGCCTCCTACGAGCAGTACTTC	CASSKAALAGASYEQYF
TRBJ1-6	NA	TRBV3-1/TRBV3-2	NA	TGTGCCAGCAGAAACAGGGAAAATAATTCACCCCTCCACTTT	CASRNRENNSPLHF
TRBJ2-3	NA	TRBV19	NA	TGTGCCAGTAGTAAACTAGACAGGCGGTCGACAGATACGCAGTATTTT	CASSKLDRRSTDTQYF
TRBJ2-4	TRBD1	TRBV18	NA	TGTGCCAGCTCAAATGCCGGGACAGGAGCCAAAAACATTCAGTACTTC	CASSNAGTGAKNIQYF
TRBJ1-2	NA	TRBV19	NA	TGTGCCAGTAGTCAGGCTCTTGGCTACACCTTC	CASSQALGYTF
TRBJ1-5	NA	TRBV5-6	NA	TGTGCCAGCACGCAGTCAGGGGCTCCAGGTCAGCCCCAGCATTTT	CASTQSGAPGQPQHF
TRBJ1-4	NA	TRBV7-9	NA	TGTGCCACCGATTCGGGGGTTCGAGAAAAACTGTTTTTT	CATDSGVREKLFF
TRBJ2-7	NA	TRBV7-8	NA	TGTGCCAGCAGCCGCGGACAGTTCTACGAGCAGTACTTC	CASSRGQFYEQYF
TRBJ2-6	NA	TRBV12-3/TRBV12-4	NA	TGTGCCAGCACTGTCTCTGGGGCCAACGTCCTGACTTTC	CASTVSGANVLTF
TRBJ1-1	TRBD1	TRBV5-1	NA	TGCGCCAGCAAGGCAGGGGACAGGAACACTGAAGCTTTCTTT	CASKAGDRNTEAFF
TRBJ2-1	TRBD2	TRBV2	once	TGTGCCAGCAGGGACGGGAGGGGTTACAATGAGCAGTTCTTC	CASRDGRGYNEQFF
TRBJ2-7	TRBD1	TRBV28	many	TGTGCCACCCAGGGGGAACACGAGCAGTACTTC	CATQGEHEQYF
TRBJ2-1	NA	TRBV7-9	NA	TGTGCCAGCAGCTCGCTAATCCCGTCGGGGGATCAAAATGAGCAGTTCTTC	CASSSLIPSGDQNEQFF
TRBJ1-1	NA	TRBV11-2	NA	TGTGCCAGCAGCTTAGCGTCGGGGGGCGTCCCTGAAGCTTTCTTT	CASSLASGGVPEAFF